The T cell receptor beta chain described here comes from a study of OX40 agonist ivuxolimab in advanced cancers. Study as a whole: Patients were treated with ivuxolimab, an agonistic anti-OX40 (CD134) antibody.

A note on this clone: The antigen remains undetermined.

Excluded were patients having autoimmune disease history or systemic immunosuppression. Regarding the study as a whole: Both blood CD4+ and CD8+ T cells showed clonal growth by week 6 at 0.1 to 3.0 mg/kg. Compared with CD4+, CD8+ T cells on average had more expanded clones.

This CDR3 is 15 amino acids long. J lost 2 bases, V lost 5 bases, and 7 bases had no gene match. The V gene's germline CDR1 is LNHDA and CDR2 SQIVND (reference sequence). The data were produced by immunoSEQ multiplex PCR, yet TCRdb's version contains in-frame clones alone and is incomplete. This sample yields fewer than 60,000 clones, of which 80% to 90% are seen a single time; more than 1.5% belongs to the top ten. The chain links TRBV19 to TRBJ2-7, with 9 bases fitting TRBD1. The TCR sequence derives from an adult with an advanced solid tumor such as melanoma, head and neck, liver or kidney cancer. The sample was CD4+ or CD8+ T cells sorted from blood, taken in a trial of the OX40 agonist ivuxolimab. The CDR3 region is CASSPGTGSPYEQYF. CDR3 nucleotide sequence: TGTGCCAGTAGTCCCGGGACAGGGTCTCCCTACGAGCAGTACTTC.